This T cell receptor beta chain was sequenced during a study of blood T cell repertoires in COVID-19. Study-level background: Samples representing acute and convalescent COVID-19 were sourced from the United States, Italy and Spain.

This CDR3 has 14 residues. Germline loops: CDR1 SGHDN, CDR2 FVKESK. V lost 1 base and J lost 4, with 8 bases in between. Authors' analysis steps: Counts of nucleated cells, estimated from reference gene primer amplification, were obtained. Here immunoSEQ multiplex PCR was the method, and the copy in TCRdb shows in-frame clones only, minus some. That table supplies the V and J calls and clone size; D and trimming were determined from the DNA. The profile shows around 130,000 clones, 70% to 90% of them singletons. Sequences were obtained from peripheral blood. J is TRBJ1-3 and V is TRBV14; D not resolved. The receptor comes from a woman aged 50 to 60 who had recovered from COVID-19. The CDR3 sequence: CASSQGTLGNTIYF. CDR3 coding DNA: TGTGCCAGCAGCCAAGGGACTTTGGGAAACACCATATATTTT.